Shown below are 11 T cell receptor beta chains from a single sample sequenced in a study of blood T cell repertoires in COVID-19. Data came from immunoSEQ multiplex PCR; TCRdb stores just in-frame clones and leaves some out. Of 63,000 or so clones in the sample, 85% to 90% are singletons; the top ten hold approximately 1.5%. What was sequenced was peripheral blood. The receptors originated from a man aged 55 to 70 with acute or convalescent COVID-19.

This chain links TRBV25-1 with TRBJ1-4; D gene unclear. The CDR3 runs to 16 residues. Between the trimmed V and J ends, which lost 3 bases and 4 bases, there was a span of 15 bases. Germline loops: CDR1 MGHDK, CDR2 SYGVNS. The CDR3 loop reads CASSDPRGSSNEKLFF. The CDR3 DNA reads as TGTGCCAGCAGTGATCCTCGTGGGTCTAGTAATGAAAAACTGTTTTTT.

CDR3 coding DNA: TGTGCCAGCAGTGATTTCGGACCGGGGGTACGCACAGATACGCAGTATTTT. Protein product: CASSDFGPGVRTDTQYF. The gene calls are TRBV25-1 and TRBJ2-3; possibly TRBD2 for D (6 bases). Germline V lookup: CDR1 MGHDK, CDR2 SYGVNS. The CDR3 length is 17 residues. V lost 3 bases to trimming and J lost 1 base, with 17 bases between them.

This clone came up a few times. This chain connects TRBV9 to TRBJ1-5, with TRBD1 matching over 10 bases. V gave up 5 bases and J gave up 3 bases; unmatched junction bases: 5. The CDR3 spans 15 residues. CDR1 and CDR2 (germline): SGDLS, YYNGEE. For the CDR3, the DNA is TGTGCCAGCAGGGGGACAGGGGAGGACAATCAGCCCCAGCATTTT. This sequence encodes CASRGTGEDNQPQHF.

V and J are TRBV10-3 and TRBJ2-7; D gene unclear. Germline V CDR1 and CDR2: ENHRY, SYGVKD. Trimming cost V 3 bases and J 6 bases, with 12 bases left between them. This CDR3 region has 13 residues. DNA of the CDR3: TGTGCCATCAGTGAAAATGGCAGGCCCGAGCAGTACTTC. Protein product: CAISENGRPEQYF.

J is TRBJ2-4 and V is TRBV23-1; perhaps TRBD1 as D (5 bases). TRBV23-1 is an open reading frame whose function is uncertain. The length of the CDR3 is 16 residues. V was trimmed by 1 base and J by 1 base, leaving 11 bases between them. As DNA, the CDR3 is TGCGCCAGCAGTCAATGCGTCAGGGATGCCAAAAACATTCAGTACTTC. This sequence encodes CASSQCVRDAKNIQYF.

The V call is TRBV4-1, the J call TRBJ2-7, with D hard to call. Germline CDR1 MGHRA, CDR2 YSYEKL. There are 16 residues in the CDR3. V lost 0 bases, J lost 0 bases, and 12 bases lay in between. The CDR3 coding sequence is TGCGCCAGCAGCCAAGAAAGTACGGTTAGCTCCTACGAGCAGTACTTC. It codes for CASSQESTVSSYEQYF.

V is TRBV12-5 and J is TRBJ1-5; D is ambiguous. The CDR3 contains 13 residues. V was cut by 7 bases and J by 5 bases, with 12 bases left in between. Germline V gene sequence: CDR1 LGHNT, CDR2 FRNRAP. The CDR3 sequence is CASVGRGDQPQHF. The CDR3 region has the DNA TGTGCTAGTGTCGGGCGGGGAGATCAGCCCCAGCATTTT.

The gene calls are TRBV27 and TRBJ2-7, with 7 bases identical to TRBD1. Germline CDR1 MNHEY, CDR2 SMNVEV (reference sequence). The CDR3 totals 14 residues. J gave up 3 bases and V 5 bases, and 7 bases lay outside the gene matches. This chain's CDR3 is CASSLRQGFYEQYF. The CDR3 nucleotides are TGTGCCAGCAGTCTCCGACAGGGTTTCTACGAGCAGTACTTC.

This clone was counted between two and nine times. Other nucleotide sequences in the sample specify the same CDR3. V is TRBV20-1 and J is TRBJ1-1; TRBD1 is a possible D gene (6 bases). V was cut by 3 bases and J by 6 bases, with 8 bases left in between. Looked up from germline, CDR1 is DFQATT and CDR2 is SNEGSKA (reference sequence). CDR3 length: 11 residues. The CDR3 reads CSASRQAEAFF. CDR3 bases: TGCAGTGCTAGTCGACAGGCTGAAGCTTTCTTT.

The V gene is TRBV24-1, the J gene TRBJ2-1; D might be TRBD1 (5 bases). Trimming removed 1 base at V and 9 bases at J, with 21 bases between. The CDR3 totals 17 residues. The germline gives CDR1 KGHDR, CDR2 SFDVKD. The CDR3 DNA is TGTGCCACCAGTGATTTAGCTAGTTCCCTGGGGCCACCTGAGCAGTTCTTC. Translated: CATSDLASSLGPPEQFF.

This chain joins TRBV5-1 and TRBJ1-3; no clear D. The CDR3 is made up of 15 amino acids. The V end lost 2 bases, the J end lost 0 bases, and 9 bases lay between the germline ends. Germline CDR1 and CDR2: SGHRS and YFSETQ. The CDR3 coding sequence is TGCGCCAGCAGCTTCGCAGGTAACTCTGGAAACACCATATATTTT. Translating it yields CASSFAGNSGNTIYF.